Listed below are T cell receptor beta chains from one sample, sequenced in a study of blood T cell repertoires in COVID-19. Here immunoSEQ multiplex PCR was the method, and the copy in TCRdb shows in-frame clones only, minus some. The sample has about 340,000 clones, about 88% seen once; the top ten hold 6% to 8.5%. Sequencing used peripheral blood. The receptors here all came from an older woman with COVID-19, enrolled during active disease. The CDR3 runs from the conserved cysteine through the conserved F or W. The D gene is left open where the match is weak. The size of a clone is reported for some rows only, either as once, few or many, or as a class for expanded clones.

clone_size: few
v_call: TRBV2
d_call: .
cdr3_length: 15
j_call: TRBJ2-5
cdr3_nt: TGTGCCAGCAGTGAAGGTGGGACACGCCAAGAGACCCAGTACTTC
cdr3_aa: CASSEGGTRQETQYF

clone_size: .
v_call: TRBV6-5
d_call: .
cdr3_length: 14
j_call: TRBJ2-1
cdr3_nt: TGTGCCAGCTGGGGCGGGACCCTGGGGGATGAGCAGTTCTTC
cdr3_aa: CASWGGTLGDEQFF

clone_size: .
v_call: TRBV19
d_call: TRBD1
cdr3_length: 14
j_call: TRBJ2-4
cdr3_nt: TGTGCCAGTAGTATACGGACAGGGGTGATCATTCAGTACTTC
cdr3_aa: CASSIRTGVIIQYF

clone_size: .
v_call: TRBV27
d_call: TRBD1
cdr3_length: 13
j_call: TRBJ2-7
cdr3_nt: TGTGCCAGCAGTCGACAGGGGTACTACGAGCAGTACTTC
cdr3_aa: CASSRQGYYEQYF

clone_size: .
v_call: TRBV9
d_call: .
cdr3_length: 13
j_call: TRBJ1-1
cdr3_nt: TGTGCCAGCGGAGAAGGGGCCAACACTGAAGCTTTCTTT
cdr3_aa: CASGEGANTEAFF

clone_size: .
v_call: TRBV7-2
d_call: .
cdr3_length: 12
j_call: TRBJ2-7
cdr3_nt: TGTGCCAGCAGCTTGAAGGGGTACGAGCAGTACTTC
cdr3_aa: CASSLKGYEQYF

clone_size: .
v_call: TRBV5-1
d_call: .
cdr3_length: 18
j_call: TRBJ1-2
cdr3_nt: TGCGCCAGCAGCTTCCTCACGCCGGGACATCCGTCCTTCTATGGCTACACCTTC
cdr3_aa: CASSFLTPGHPSFYGYTF

clone_size: .
v_call: TRBV5-1
d_call: TRBD2
cdr3_length: 18
j_call: TRBJ2-5
cdr3_nt: TGCGCCAGCAGCTTAACCCCTCTAACTAGCGGGGGGGGAGAGACCCAGTACTTC
cdr3_aa: CASSLTPLTSGGGETQYF

clone_size: .
v_call: TRBV7-2
d_call: .
cdr3_length: 13
j_call: TRBJ1-1
cdr3_nt: TGTGCCAGCAGCTCTCACAGGGAGACTGAAGCTTTCTTT
cdr3_aa: CASSSHRETEAFF

clone_size: once
v_call: TRBV18
d_call: TRBD1
cdr3_length: 14
j_call: TRBJ1-1
cdr3_nt: TGTGCCAGCTCACCAGAAACAGGGGTCACTGAAGCTTTCTTT
cdr3_aa: CASSPETGVTEAFF

clone_size: .
v_call: TRBV29-1
d_call: TRBD2
cdr3_length: 13
j_call: TRBJ2-3
cdr3_nt: TGCAGCGTTGTCGGGACTAGGGAAGATACGCAGTATTTT
cdr3_aa: CSVVGTREDTQYF

clone_size: few
v_call: TRBV7-9
d_call: .
cdr3_length: 15
j_call: TRBJ2-7
cdr3_nt: TGTGCCAGCAGCCCCGACACCTCTCCCTCCTACGAGCAGTACTTC
cdr3_aa: CASSPDTSPSYEQYF

clone_size: once
v_call: TRBV4-1
d_call: .
cdr3_length: 17
j_call: TRBJ1-5
cdr3_nt: TGCGCCAGCAGCCAAGATGATCGGCAGGGAATCAATCAGCCCCAGCATTTT
cdr3_aa: CASSQDDRQGINQPQHF

clone_size: .
v_call: TRBV30
d_call: TRBD1
cdr3_length: 13
j_call: TRBJ1-5
cdr3_nt: TGTGCCTGGAGTGTACAGGGGGGCCAGCCCCAGCATTTT
cdr3_aa: CAWSVQGGQPQHF

clone_size: .
v_call: TRBV29-1
d_call: .
cdr3_length: 12
j_call: TRBJ1-1
cdr3_nt: TGCAGCGTTGAAGAGTGGAGCACTGAAGCTTTCTTT
cdr3_aa: CSVEEWSTEAFF

clone_size: .
v_call: TRBV3-1/TRBV3-2
d_call: .
cdr3_length: 16
j_call: TRBJ1-6
cdr3_nt: TGTGCCAGCAGCCAAAAGGGAGGTGGGTCTAATTCACCCCTCCACTTT
cdr3_aa: CASSQKGGGSNSPLHF

clone_size: .
v_call: TRBV5-1
d_call: .
cdr3_length: 15
j_call: TRBJ2-7
cdr3_nt: TGCGCCAGCAGCTTGGTGCAGGTCATACCGTACGAGCAGTACTTC
cdr3_aa: CASSLVQVIPYEQYF

clone_size: .
v_call: TRBV19
d_call: .
cdr3_length: 15
j_call: TRBJ1-5
cdr3_nt: TGTGCCAGTAGTTGGAGCCTCTATAGCAATCAGCCCCAGCATTTT
cdr3_aa: CASSWSLYSNQPQHF

clone_size: .
v_call: TRBV6-1
d_call: .
cdr3_length: 15
j_call: TRBJ1-4
cdr3_nt: TGTGCCAGCAGTGAGACAGTTGCAACTAATGAAAAACTGTTTTTT
cdr3_aa: CASSETVATNEKLFF

clone_size: .
v_call: TRBV5-6
d_call: TRBD1
cdr3_length: 15
j_call: TRBJ1-4
cdr3_nt: TGTGCCAGCAGCTCAGGGGGCGAGGATGGTGAAAAACTGTTTTTT
cdr3_aa: CASSSGGEDGEKLFF

clone_size: .
v_call: TRBV28
d_call: .
cdr3_length: 15
j_call: TRBJ1-1
cdr3_nt: TGTGCCAGCAGTACGCGCAGGGGCCTGGGCACTGAAGCTTTCTTT
cdr3_aa: CASSTRRGLGTEAFF

clone_size: .
v_call: TRBV11-2
d_call: .
cdr3_length: 15
j_call: TRBJ2-7
cdr3_nt: TGTGCCAGCAGCTTAGGGGGGCCTCAGAACTACGAGCAGTACTTC
cdr3_aa: CASSLGGPQNYEQYF

clone_size: .
v_call: TRBV19
d_call: TRBD1
cdr3_length: 14
j_call: TRBJ2-5
cdr3_nt: TGTGCCAGTACTACAGGGACAGACCAAGAGACCCAGTACTTC
cdr3_aa: CASTTGTDQETQYF

clone_size: .
v_call: TRBV2
d_call: .
cdr3_length: 15
j_call: TRBJ2-1
cdr3_nt: TGTGCCAGCAGTGGGACAGAAGACTCCTACAATGAGCAGTTCTTC
cdr3_aa: CASSGTEDSYNEQFF